This TCR beta chain originates from a study of T cells in Graves' hyperthyroidism and ophthalmopathy. Overall study results and limits: Ophthalmopathy onset followed model prediction by a median approximately 7 months. Using 13 V-J features, a model discriminated ophthalmopathy from stable hyperthyroidism. Researchers found most expanded thyroid clonotypes above 0.001 in blood as well.

Regarding this clonotype: The antigen is undetermined.

Researchers barred patients who had uncontrolled infection, other autoimmune disease, pregnancy or lactation. Authors of the study amplified TCR beta CDR3 regions from RNA transcripts. RT-PCR in the first round (using the HTBI primer set) targeted the TCR CDR3. MiXCR was run by TCRdb on the multiplex PCR reads, yielding one entry per CDR3 protein. The sample has approximately 510,000 distinct CDR3 sequences, 46% seen once. With 7 bases clipped from V and 9 bases from J, the junction kept 14 bases outside the gene matches. From germline, CDR1 is SEHNR and CDR2 FQNEAQ (reference sequence). The CDR3 sequence is 14 residues long.

The V gene is TRBV7-9, the J gene TRBJ2-5; 7 bases are shared with TRBD2. Source material: peripheral blood or thyroid tissue (not recorded which). The TCR comes from an adult woman with Graves' disease, either hyperthyroidism or ophthalmopathy (not recorded which). This chain's CDR3 is CASNPSTSSPPQYF. For the CDR3, the DNA is TGTGCCAGCAACCCTTCGACTAGCTCTCCGCCCCAGTACTTC.